This T cell receptor beta chain comes out of a study of shared clonotypes between healthy human individuals. Points from the study as a whole: Sharing of clonotypes among donors was expected to vary with sequencing depth. Sorted-subset samples were not fully sequenced, rarefaction indicated. It was observed that approximately 5% of naive CD4 clonotypes were shared across a few donors.

The CDR3 contains 15 residues. The V gene's germline CDR1 is SGHTA and CDR2 FQGNSA. The germline V and J ends were trimmed by 5 bases and 0 bases, with 14 bases remaining between them. Concerning this clone: Its specificity is not known.

The DNA input per sorted-subset replicate PCR was 200 ng, corresponding to some 33,000 T cell genomes. The data were produced by immunoSEQ multiplex PCR, yet TCRdb's version contains in-frame clones alone and is incomplete. Among some 2,000,000 clones listed, roughly 95% were seen once. What was sequenced was naive CD4+ T cells sorted from blood. This sample's subset: CD45RA+ positively selected. The sequence came from a man aged 18 to 35 in good health. This rearrangement joins TRBV7-2 to TRBJ2-7, with D unclear. The CDR3 spells CASSPRWGGSYEQYF. The CDR3 nucleotides are TGTGCCAGCAGCCCTCGCTGGGGTGGCTCCTACGAGCAGTACTTC. Together with reference TRBV7-2 and TRBJ2-7, the CDR3 gives the full variable domain: GAGVSQSPSNKVTEKGKDVELRCDPISGHTALYWYRQSLGQGLEFLIYFQGNSAPDKSGLPSDRFSAERTGGSVSTLTIQRTQQEDSAVYLCASSPRWGGSYEQYFGPGTRLTVT.